The 9 T cell receptor beta chains reported below all come from one sample, sequenced in a study of blood T cell repertoires in COVID-19. Clones were sequenced by immunoSEQ multiplex PCR, and TCRdb holds only the in-frame ones, with some missing. This sample yields fewer than 500,000 clones, of which 70% to 90% are seen a single time; approximately 0.92% belongs to the top ten. Sample: peripheral blood. The receptor source for this set is a man in his late teens or twenties with COVID-19, enrolled during active disease.

A word on this clone: Additional DNA sequences in this sample encode the identical CDR3. This sequence joins TRBV6-5 and TRBJ2-3, with D tentatively TRBD1 (5 bases). Germline assignment: CDR1 MNHEY and CDR2 SVGAGI. Trimming cost V 0 bases and J 5 bases, with 6 bases left between them. The CDR3 covers 13 residues. Written as DNA, the CDR3 is TGTGCCAGCAGTTACTCCAGGGAAGATACGCAGTATTTT. Translated, it gives CASSYSREDTQYF.

The rearrangement uses TRBV11-2 and TRBJ2-3; 11 bases agree with TRBD2. This CDR3 contains 16 residues. Per germline, CDR1 SGHAT and CDR2 FQNNGV. Trimming at V came to 5 bases and at J to 5 bases, leaving 9 bases not matched to a gene. CDR3 residues: CASSLVAGGLGDTQYF. Here the CDR3 DNA reads TGTGCCAGCAGCCTCGTAGCGGGAGGGCTTGGAGATACGCAGTATTTT.

The chain has TRBV2 and TRBJ2-1; tentative D call: TRBD2 (6 bases). Trimming took off 4 bases at V and 7 bases at J, with 14 bases between the two ends. The CDR3 runs to 14 residues. Germline lookup yields CDR1 SNHLY and CDR2 FYNNEI. In nucleotides, the CDR3 is TGTGCCAGCAGTGTGGATAGCGGAGGGAATGAGCAGTTCTTC. Encoded protein: CASSVDSGGNEQFF.

This chain uses TRBV13 with TRBJ1-6, with D perhaps TRBD1 (5 bases). There are 16 residues in the CDR3. The germline V gene encodes CDR1 PRHDT and CDR2 FYEKMQ (reference sequence). The V gene lost 7 bases and the J gene lost 10 bases, with 23 bases spanning the gap. CDR3 in amino acids: CASKRDRGPLGSPLHF. CDR3 DNA sequence: TGTGCCAGCAAGCGGGACCGTGGACCTTTAGGGTCACCCCTCCACTTT.

V usage is TRBV19 and J usage is TRBJ2-1; D possibly corresponds to TRBD1 (5 bases). There are 15 residues in the CDR3. Germline V lookup: CDR1 LNHDA, CDR2 SQIVND (reference sequence). V dropped 4 bases and J dropped 3 bases, with 13 bases sitting between them. The CDR3 region has the DNA TGTGCCAGTAGTACACAGGCTACAGACTACAATGAGCAGTTCTTC. This gives the protein CASSTQATDYNEQFF.

The chain combines TRBV5-4 with TRBJ2-7; TRBD2 aligns across 9 bases. Germline V gene lookup returns CDR1 SGHNT and CDR2 YYREEE (reference sequence). The CDR3 is 14 amino acids. V shed 3 bases, J shed 5 bases, and the junction held 6 bases outside the gene matches. CDR3 protein: CASSSLAGRDEQYF. For the CDR3, the DNA is TGTGCCAGCAGCTCCCTAGCGGGGCGGGACGAGCAGTACTTC.

The rearrangement uses TRBV2 and TRBJ2-3, with 11 bases aligning to TRBD1. The CDR3 totals 15 residues. V shed 7 bases and J 2 bases; nucleotides not matched to a gene: 5. The germline V gene encodes CDR1 SNHLY and CDR2 FYNNEI. The CDR3 here is CASIRTGGPTDTQYF. DNA of the CDR3: TGTGCCAGCATTAGGACAGGGGGCCCCACAGATACGCAGTATTTT.

CDR3 coding DNA: TGTGCCACCAGCAGAGCCCCGATCCCCGGAGGCCAGCCCCAGCATTTT. It translates to CATSRAPIPGGQPQHF. The chain couples TRBV15 to TRBJ1-5; D gene ambiguous. With 1 base removed from V and 7 bases from J, the gap between germline ends came to 17 bases. The CDR3 contains 16 residues. CDR1 is LNHNV, CDR2 YYDKDF, per germline (reference sequence).

This chain joins TRBV28 and TRBJ2-7; D possibly corresponds to TRBD2 (6 bases). Germline lookup yields CDR1 MDHEN and CDR2 SYDVKM. There are 16 residues in the CDR3. V was cut by 4 bases and J by 4 bases, with 20 bases left in between. The DNA for the CDR3 is TGTGCCAGCAGTTCCGGGACTCCTCTCACCCTATACGAGCAGTACTTC. Protein sequence: CASSSGTPLTLYEQYF.